This T cell receptor beta chain was sequenced in a study of T cells after yellow fever vaccination. TCRdb re-analysed the 5' RACE reads in MiXCR, keeping a single row per CDR3 protein. This sample yields some 320,000 distinct CDR3 sequences, of which about 10% are seen a single time; 3% to 4% belongs to the top ten. With regard to this clonotype: Its antigen is undetermined.

Study-wide points: Most primary-vaccination clones reappeared after the booster (approximately 95% CD4, roughly 90% CD8). Researchers cautioned that FACS-sorted repertoires could harbor abundant clonotypes contaminating from the bulk population. The secondary response was weaker but peaked faster, day 5 versus 15.

The TCR originated in a man between 18 and 29 years old who received the YFV17D yellow fever vaccine. This sample comprised CD4+ T cells sorted from PBMCs, obtained 45 days after the yellow fever booster vaccination.

Here the CDR3 reads CASSTPGTGGGNNEKLFF. CDR3 bases: TGTGCCAGCAGTACCCCCGGGACAGGGGGCGGAAATAATGAAAAACTGTTTTTT. The V and J genes are TRBV9 and TRBJ1-4; TRBD1 agrees at 12 bases. The length of the CDR3 is 18 residues. V was pared by 5 bases and J by 4 bases, with 12 bases of the junction left unmatched. Germline V gene sequence: CDR1 SGDLS, CDR2 YYNGEE.